Here is one T cell receptor (beta chain) with its context. The antigen remains unidentified. Assay: immunoSEQ multiplex PCR; the TCRdb copy retains only in-frame clones and omits some. Of about 45,000 clones in the sample, approximately 70% are singletons; the top ten hold about 3.8%. The sample comes from a study of radiotherapy plus CTLA-4 blockade in lung cancer. Across the whole study: Objective responses occurred in about a sixth of patients; around 30% had disease control.

J lost 6 bases, V lost 4 bases, and 12 bases had no gene match. From germline, CDR1 is LNHDA and CDR2 SQIVND (reference sequence). The CDR3 consists of 15 residues. Study-wide results and limits: Once radiotherapy plus ipilimumab had been given, TCR clones derived from tumor expanded in blood. It was early blood T cell clone dynamics, with interferon-beta, that reportedly best predicted response.

Enrolled patients, whose metastatic non-small-cell lung cancer was chemo-refractory, received focal radiation plus CTLA-4 blockade with ipilimumab. The TCR was taken from a human donor with non-small cell lung cancer who had a complete response to radiotherapy plus ipilimumab. The chain is built from TRBV19 and TRBJ2-7; 7 bases map to TRBD1. This sample comprised peripheral blood, obtained from a patient treated with radiotherapy plus ipilimumab. The CDR3 region is CASSKRDRQHREQYF. The CDR3, as DNA: TGTGCCAGTAGTAAACGGGACAGACAGCACCGCGAGCAGTACTTC.